Shown below are 26 T cell receptor beta chains from a single sample sequenced in a study of blood T cells in healthy people across ages (dated by TCRdb to between 2015 and 2017). Library creation used 5' RACE. The instrument given in TCRdb is Illumina HiSeq 2500. A second PCR of roughly 7 to 11 cycles was performed with a sample-barcoded 5' primer and a J-beta primer mix. Starting from the raw public reads, TCRdb applied fastp trimming at Q25, assembled clones with MiXCR and retained in-frame beta chains. CDR3 protein sequences are deduplicated, and each keeps its most common genes and DNA. The sample records around 710,000 distinct CDR3 sequences, roughly 43% of which are singletons. 20% to 25% of the sample is taken by the ten largest. The sequencing input was blood. These receptors all come from a woman aged 60-75 years in good health.

This clonotype was detected a few times. The chain has TRBV20-1 and TRBJ2-4, with D unclear. The germline V gene encodes CDR1 DFQATT and CDR2 SNEGSKA (reference sequence). CDR3 length: 13 amino acids. Trimming shortened V by 6 bases and J by 1 base, and 10 bases separated the two germline ends. Here the CDR3 reads CSASISAKNIQYF. Written as DNA, the CDR3 is TGCAGTGCAAGCATCTCGGCCAAAAACATTCAGTACTTC.

Only a few counts were recorded for this clonotype. This rearrangement joins TRBV6-5 to TRBJ2-4, with 7 bases fitting TRBD1. The end of the DNA is better explained by TRBJ2-7, so the J call may be wrong. There are 13 residues in the CDR3. CDR1 is MNHEY, CDR2 SVGAGI, per germline. This CDR3 reads CASTPTGSYEQYF. CDR3 in DNA: TGTGCCAGCACACCGACAGGGAGCTACGAGCAGTACTTC.

This rearrangement joins TRBV28 to TRBJ1-2; D gene uncertain. V lost 7 bases, J lost 2 bases, and 11 bases lay in between. The germline CDR1 and CDR2 sequences are MDHEN and SYDVKM. There are 13 residues in the CDR3. The CDR3 sequence: CASIHSRNYGYTF. Written as DNA, the CDR3 is TGTGCCAGCATCCATTCAAGGAACTATGGCTACACCTTC.

J is TRBJ2-3 and V is TRBV7-2, with 9 positions matching TRBD2. Germline CDR1 SGHTA, CDR2 FQGNSA. The CDR3 has 15 residues. V lost 5 bases to trimming and J lost 3 bases; unmatched junction nucleotides: 6. The CDR3 DNA reads as TGTGCCAGCAGCCTCCAGAGCGGGAGGACAGATACGCAGTATTTT. Protein product: CASSLQSGRTDTQYF.

This chain connects TRBV20-1 to TRBJ1-5; D remains unclear. The CDR3 has 15 amino acids. Trimming stripped 3 bases from V and 5 bases from J, with 17 bases between. Germline CDR1 reads DFQATT; CDR2 reads SNEGSKA (reference sequence). The CDR3 reads CSARTGWTWDQPQHF. The CDR3, as DNA: TGCAGTGCTAGGACGGGATGGACTTGGGATCAGCCCCAGCATTTT.

The chain has TRBV20-1 and TRBJ1-2, with a possible D match to TRBD1 (5 bases). Trimming removed 3 bases from V and 8 bases from J, with 19 bases in between. CDR1 and CDR2 from the germline V gene are DFQATT and SNEGSKA (reference sequence). There are 14 residues in the CDR3. CDR3 protein: CSASIGAPASGYTF. The DNA of the CDR3 is TGCAGTGCTAGTATTGGGGCTCCAGCATCCGGCTACACCTTC.

This clonotype was recorded a few times. This chain uses TRBV28 with TRBJ2-1, with D perhaps matching TRBD2 (5 bases). The CDR3 totals 12 residues. The V end lost 0 bases, the J end lost 9 bases, and 6 bases lay between the germline ends. Germline V gene sequence: CDR1 MDHEN, CDR2 SYDVKM. CDR3 DNA sequence: TGTGCCAGCAGTTTATGGGGGAGTGAGCAGTTCTTC. Its protein product is CASSLWGSEQFF.

Many counts were recorded for this clonotype. The V and J genes are TRBV7-2 and TRBJ2-7, with 9 bases fitting TRBD1. Germline values: CDR1 SGHTA, CDR2 FQGNSA. The CDR3 is 16 amino acids. V was clipped by 5 bases and J by 5 bases; unmatched bases: 13. The CDR3 loop is CASSMSGTGINNEQYF. The CDR3 DNA sequence: TGTGCCAGCAGCATGTCCGGGACAGGGATAAACAACGAGCAGTACTTC.

This clonotype appeared many times. The rearrangement uses TRBV5-5 and TRBJ2-4; D might be TRBD1 (6 bases). Trimming took 4 bases from V and 8 from J, leaving 16 bases between them. The germline V gene encodes CDR1 SGHKS and CDR2 YYEKEE (reference sequence). This CDR3 region has 14 residues. The CDR3 DNA follows: TGTGCCAGCAGCCCGGGACAAGGAAGGGACATTCAGTACTTC. Translating it yields CASSPGQGRDIQYF.

V usage is TRBV7-9 and J usage is TRBJ2-5, with D possibly being TRBD1 (5 bases). The J call is doubtful: the DNA matches TRBJ2-7 better. Germline CDR1 is SEHNR and CDR2 is FQNEAQ (reference sequence). This CDR3 is built from 15 residues. CDR3 DNA sequence: TGTGCCAGCAGCTTAGGATCGACAGTCACCTACGAGCAGTACTTC. Protein sequence: CASSLGSTVTYEQYF.

This clonotype has only a few counts. V usage is TRBV6-5 and J usage is TRBJ2-7, with 8 bases lining up with TRBD1. V dropped 2 bases and J dropped 0; count of bases not matched to a gene: 3. The CDR3 totals 15 residues. Per germline, CDR1 MNHEY and CDR2 SVGAGI. In DNA form, the CDR3 reads TGTGCCAGCAGTTACACAGGGGGGCTCTCCTACGAGCAGTACTTC. This sequence encodes CASSYTGGLSYEQYF.

As for this clonotype: A read error may account for a junction end that differs from germline. The chain uses TRBV7-3 and TRBJ1-2; no firm D call. Germline-derived CDR1 and CDR2 are SGHTA and FQGTGA. CDR3 size: 14 residues. The CDR3: CAGSLGGVDYGYTF. CDR3 bases: TGTGCCGGCAGCTTGGGCGGGGTCGACTATGGCTACACCTTC. The whole variable domain, filled in from reference TRBV7-3 and TRBJ1-2, reads GAGVSQTPSNKVTEKGKYVELRCDPISGHTALYWYRQSLGQGPEFLIYFQGTGAADDSGLPNDRFFAVRPEGSVSTLKIQRTERGDSAVYLCAGSLGGVDYGYTFGSGTRLTVV.

This chain links TRBV6-2 or TRBV6-3 with TRBJ2-1; TRBD2 aligns across 7 bases. The DNA end favors TRBJ2-7, so the J call may be wrong. The germline gives CDR1 MNHEY, CDR2 SVGEGT. This CDR3 comprises 15 residues. The CDR3 nucleotides are TGTGCCAGCGTCTTGGGGGGGAGCTCCTACAATGAGCAGTACTTC. It codes for CASVLGGSSYNEQYF.

The chain couples TRBV19 to TRBJ2-2, with 7 bases aligning to TRBD1. The CDR3 is made up of 16 amino acids. J was trimmed by 5 bases and V by 3 bases; bases with no gene match: 9. The germline V gene has CDR1 LNHDA and CDR2 SQIVND (reference sequence). CDR3 bases: TGTGCCAGTAGTATCTCCGCAGGGGGAAGTACCGGGGAGCTGTTTTTT. Its protein is CASSISAGGSTGELFF.

This clonotype turned up a few times. This chain uses TRBV6-5 with TRBJ2-3; D is ambiguous. Trimming removed 5 bases at V and 0 bases at J, with 9 bases between. Germline V gene sequence: CDR1 MNHEY, CDR2 SVGAGI. The CDR3 totals 14 residues. The CDR3 DNA follows: TGTGCCAGCAGTCGTGCCAGGAGCACAGATACGCAGTATTTT. Residues: CASSRARSTDTQYF.

Turning to this clonotype: At one end, the junction sequence differs from germline, possibly due to a read error. This chain's CDR3 is CASSWRTGGRNGQFF. The CDR3 region has the DNA TGTGCCAGCAGCTGGAGGACAGGGGGTAGGAATGGGCAGTTCTTC. The chain recombines TRBV5-6 with TRBJ2-1; 10 bases are a match to TRBD1. The germline V gene has CDR1 SGHDT and CDR2 YYEEEE. The CDR3 has 15 residues.

This clonotype was detected many times. The V and J genes are TRBV4-1 and TRBJ2-3, with 9 bases fitting TRBD2. The CDR3 consists of 17 residues. V gave up 0 bases and J gave up 4 bases; unmatched junction bases: 8. Germline-derived CDR1 and CDR2 are MGHRA and YSYEKL. CDR3 sequence (DNA): TGCGCCAGCAGCCAAGATCCCCTAGCGGGGCGGTCAGATACGCAGTATTTT. Protein: CASSQDPLAGRSDTQYF.

This clonotype has a count of ten or more. This sequence joins TRBV3-1 and TRBJ1-1; D gene uncertain. The CDR3 is made up of 13 amino acids. The V gene's germline CDR1 is LGHDT and CDR2 YNNKEL (reference sequence). With 6 bases removed from V and 2 bases from J, the gap between germline ends came to 10 bases. CDR3 sequence: CASRTGPNTEAFF. The DNA for the CDR3 is TGTGCCAGCAGGACCGGGCCCAACACTGAAGCTTTCTTT.

The chain has TRBV20-1 and TRBJ2-1; 7 nucleotides line up with TRBD2. V was clipped by 5 bases and J by 2 bases; unmatched bases: 3. The CDR3 has 13 amino acids. In germline, CDR1 is DFQATT, CDR2 SNEGSKA (reference sequence). Here the CDR3 reads CSAWDYPYNEQFF. The CDR3 nucleotides are TGCAGTGCTTGGGACTATCCCTACAATGAGCAGTTCTTC.

This chain joins TRBV27 and TRBJ2-1; 7 nucleotides agree with TRBD1. Germline assignment: CDR1 MNHEY and CDR2 SMNVEV (reference sequence). The junction had 20 bases not matched to a gene; V was cut back by 5 bases and J by 4 bases. This CDR3 is built from 19 residues. The CDR3 is CASSTALMDRDSVYNEQFF. DNA for the CDR3: TGTGCCAGCAGTACAGCCCTAATGGATCGGGACAGCGTATACAATGAGCAGTTCTTC.

This clonotype was observed a few times. V usage is TRBV6-5 and J usage is TRBJ2-7; TRBD1 might be the D (6 bases). This CDR3 has 12 residues. Trimming removed 7 bases from V and 7 bases from J, with 14 bases in between. Germline V CDR1 and CDR2: MNHEY, SVGAGI. The CDR3 protein is CASTGDNNEQYF. The CDR3, as DNA: TGTGCCAGCACCGGGGACAACAATGAGCAGTACTTC.

The chain couples TRBV6-2 or TRBV6-3 to TRBJ2-3, with 10 bases that match TRBD1. The J segment lost 5 bases and the V segment lost 4 bases, leaving 9 bases of the junction unmatched. The CDR3 sequence is 16 residues long. Germline CDR1 and CDR2: MNHEY and SVGEGT. The CDR3 nucleotides are TGTGCCAGCAGTTCCCCCGGGACAGGGGCGGGAGATACGCAGTATTTT. This gives the protein CASSSPGTGAGDTQYF.

This chain joins TRBV11-2 and TRBJ1-5; unclear D gene. Germline CDR1 and CDR2: SGHAT and FQNNGV. The CDR3 contains 14 residues. The germline V and J ends were trimmed by 1 base and 2 bases, with 6 bases remaining between them. In DNA form, the CDR3 reads TGTGCCAGCAGCTTAGTTAGTGGCAATCAGCCCCAGCATTTT. It is translated as CASSLVSGNQPQHF.

J is TRBJ2-7 and V is TRBV20-1; TRBD1 matches at 7 bases. CDR3 length: 14 residues. J lost 0 bases, V lost 6 bases, and 8 bases had no gene match. CDR1 is DFQATT, CDR2 SNEGSKA, per germline (reference sequence). This CDR3 is CSAADRWGSYEQYF. CDR3 sequence (DNA): TGCAGTGCGGCGGACAGGTGGGGCTCCTACGAGCAGTACTTC.

Remarks on this clonotype: A read error may account for a junction end that differs from germline. This rearrangement joins TRBV9 to TRBJ2-5, with 11 bases identical to TRBD2. CDR1 and CDR2 (germline): SGDLS, YYNGEE. The CDR3 sequence is 15 residues long. CDR3 DNA sequence: TGTGCCAGCAGCGTGCGACTAGCGGGGCAAGAGGCCCAGTACTTC. Amino acids: CASSVRLAGQEAQYF.

This clonotype turned up a few times. The chain has TRBV4-2 and TRBJ2-5, with TRBD2 matching 14 bases. The CDR3 consists of 18 residues. CDR1 and CDR2 from the germline V gene are LGHNA and YNFKEQ. After removal of 0 bases from V and 13 bases from J, the junction contained 16 bases not matched to a gene. The CDR3 DNA reads as TGTGCCAGCAGCCAAGATCCCGACAGGGGACTAGCGGGAGCCCTTTGGTACTTC. This gives the protein CASSQDPDRGLAGALWYF.